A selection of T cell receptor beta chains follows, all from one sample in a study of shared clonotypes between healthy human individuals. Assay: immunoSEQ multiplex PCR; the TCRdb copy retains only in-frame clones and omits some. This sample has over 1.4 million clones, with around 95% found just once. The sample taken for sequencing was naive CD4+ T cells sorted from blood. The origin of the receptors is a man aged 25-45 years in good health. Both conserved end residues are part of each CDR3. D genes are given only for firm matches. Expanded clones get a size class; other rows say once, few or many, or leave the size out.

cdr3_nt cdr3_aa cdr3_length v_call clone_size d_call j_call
TGCAGCGTTGCCGGGTTGGTAGCGCACACAGATACGCAGTATTTT CSVAGLVAHTDTQYF 15 TRBV29-1 . . TRBJ2-3
TGTGCCAGCAGTTACTTTGGGGGCGGCAGGGAAAAACTGTTTTTT CASSYFGGGREKLFF 15 TRBV6-5 . . TRBJ1-4
TGTGCCACGAAGTTTTCGGGGGGAACCTATGGCTACACCTTC CATKFSGGTYGYTF 14 TRBV2 . . TRBJ1-2
TGTGCCAGCAGTTTCAGGGGCAATCAGCCCCAGCATTTT CASSFRGNQPQHF 13 TRBV27 . . TRBJ1-5
TGCGCCAGCAGCCAAGATCAAGGGACAGAGAATGTATATAGCAATCAGCCCCAGCATTTT CASSQDQGTENVYSNQPQHF 20 TRBV4-1 . TRBD1 TRBJ1-5
TGTGCCAGCAGTTTACCGGGTACGAACACTGAAGCTTTCTTT CASSLPGTNTEAFF 14 TRBV28 once . TRBJ1-1
TGTGCCAGCAGTCCTCCGGGCACAGCTAACTATGGCTACACCTTC CASSPPGTANYGYTF 15 TRBV28 . . TRBJ1-2
TGTGCCAGCAGGGCCGGGACAGAAACTAACGGCTACACCTTC CASRAGTETNGYTF 14 TRBV2 once TRBD1 TRBJ1-2
TGCGCCAGCAGCTTGCCCGGGAATGAGCAGTTCTTC CASSLPGNEQFF 12 TRBV5-1 . . TRBJ2-1
TGTGCCAGCAGCTTAGGCAGGGCTAGCGGCGGTCTGGAGCAGTACTTC CASSLGRASGGLEQYF 16 TRBV7-6 . TRBD2 TRBJ2-7
TGCGCCAGCAGCTTATTCCGGACAGGGAACACCGGGGAGCTGTTTTTT CASSLFRTGNTGELFF 16 TRBV5-1 . TRBD1 TRBJ2-2
TGTGCCACCAGCTTAGGGGTCCAAGAGACCCAGTACTTC CATSLGVQETQYF 13 TRBV15 . . TRBJ2-5
TGTGCCAGCAGCGTAGCAGGGCCGGGTTACAATGAGCAGTTCTTC CASSVAGPGYNEQFF 15 TRBV9 . . TRBJ2-1
TGTGCCAGCAGCTTGCGATTAGAGGGAACGGAGACCCAGTACTTC CASSLRLEGTETQYF 15 TRBV11-2 once . TRBJ2-5
TGTGCCATCAGTGAGTCACCTGGACAGGGGCATCAGCCCCAGCATTTT CAISESPGQGHQPQHF 16 TRBV10-3 . TRBD1 TRBJ1-5
TGTGCCAGCCAGCCAGAGGGGACCCAGTACTTC CASQPEGTQYF 11 TRBV2 . . TRBJ2-5
TGTGCCAGTAGTATCGCGGGGCAAGCTAACTATGGCTACACCTTC CASSIAGQANYGYTF 15 TRBV19 . . TRBJ1-2
TGTGCCAGCTCACCAATTAGCGGACCTACCTACGAGCAGTACTTC CASSPISGPTYEQYF 15 TRBV18 . . TRBJ2-7
TGTGCCAGCAGCCCTAGGGTGCCAGGTACGCAGTATTTT CASSPRVPGTQYF 13 TRBV7-8 . . TRBJ2-3
TGTGCCATCAGAAAGACAGGAGGTGCTGGAAACACCATATATTTT CAIRKTGGAGNTIYF 15 TRBV10-3 . . TRBJ1-3
TGTGCCAGCAGCTACCTGGGGGGGTTCACAGATACGCAGTATTTT CASSYLGGFTDTQYF 15 TRBV7-8 . TRBD2 TRBJ2-3
TGTGCTAGTGGTCATATGCCCCTCTATGGCTACACCTTC CASGHMPLYGYTF 13 TRBV12-5 . . TRBJ1-2
TGTGCCAGCAGCTTAGGGTCAGGGGAGGATAGCAATCAGCCCCAGCATTTT CASSLGSGEDSNQPQHF 17 TRBV7-9 . . TRBJ1-5
TGTGCCAGCAGACCTGGACTAGCCAGGGAGACCCAGTACTTC CASRPGLARETQYF 14 TRBV6-1 . TRBD2 TRBJ2-5
TGTGCCAGCAGTCCCACTCCAACCTACGAGCAGTACTTC CASSPTPTYEQYF 13 TRBV27 once . TRBJ2-7
TGTGCCAGCGGAACTAGCCAGAGCTCCTACAATGAGCAGTTCTTC CASGTSQSSYNEQFF 15 TRBV6-5 . . TRBJ2-1
TGTGCCAGCCGACGGCCCAGTATGAACACTGAAGCTTTCTTT CASRRPSMNTEAFF 14 TRBV6-6 . . TRBJ1-1
TGTGCCACCATCCGGGAAGAGACCCAGTACTTC CATIREETQYF 11 TRBV15 few . TRBJ2-5
TGTGCCAGCACCCCGCGGGCTATAGACATTCAGTACTTC CASTPRAIDIQYF 13 TRBV27 . . TRBJ2-4
TGTGCCAGCAGCGTAGTTGGGGGGCCGAACACCGGGGAGCTGTTTTTT CASSVVGGPNTGELFF 16 TRBV9 . . TRBJ2-2
TGCAGCGCCCACCTAGCGGGAGGGATTAATGAGCAGTTCTTC CSAHLAGGINEQFF 14 TRBV29-1 . TRBD2 TRBJ2-1
TGTGCCAGCAGAGGAACTAGCAGTGAGCAGTTCTTC CASRGTSSEQFF 12 TRBV2 . . TRBJ2-1
TGTGCCAGCAGCCGGACTAGTTTTTCAGATACGCAGTATTTT CASSRTSFSDTQYF 14 TRBV7-9 . TRBD2 TRBJ2-3
TGTGCCAGTAGTTCTGTGGCCGGAGGAGCCTACGAGCAGTACTTC CASSSVAGGAYEQYF 15 TRBV19 . . TRBJ2-7
TGTGCCAGCAAACGGGACAGGGAGGCGGGAGTCGGCGAGCAGTACTTC CASKRDREAGVGEQYF 16 TRBV2 . TRBD1 TRBJ2-7
TGTGCCAGCAGTGTAACTCCACTAGCGGGAGAAGTTTTCATTAAGTTCTTC CASSVTPLAGEVFIKFF 17 TRBV28 . TRBD2 TRBJ2-1
TGTGCCAGTTACAGGAACAATGAGCAGTTCTTC CASYRNNEQFF 11 TRBV19 few . TRBJ2-1
TGTGCCAGCAGTGAATTCGAAGTCAGGGGAACCGAGCAGTACTTC CASSEFEVRGTEQYF 15 TRBV6-1 . . TRBJ2-7
TGTGCCAGCTCACCCTTAATAGGTTTTGGCAATGAGCAGTTCTTC CASSPLIGFGNEQFF 15 TRBV18 . . TRBJ2-1
TGTGCCAGCAGGGGACTAGCGGGAGTTACCGGGGAGCTGTTTTTT CASRGLAGVTGELFF 15 TRBV2 . TRBD2 TRBJ2-2
TGCAGTGCTAGGGGACCCGGGGAGCAGTTCTTC CSARGPGEQFF 11 TRBV20-1 . . TRBJ2-1
TGTGCCATCAAGGGTGGGGGGGTTAATCAGCCCCAGCATTTT CAIKGGGVNQPQHF 14 TRBV10-3 . . TRBJ1-5
TGTGCCAGCAGCGCCGCCGGGACAGGGTATAAGTTGACCCAGTACTTC CASSAAGTGYKLTQYF 16 TRBV11-2 . TRBD1 TRBJ2-5
TGTGCCAGCAGCTCGGGACAGGGGGCGGCCGGGGAGCTGTTTTTT CASSSGQGAAGELFF 15 TRBV7-9 . TRBD1 TRBJ2-2
TGTGCCAGCAGCTTGGGACTAACCTCCGGGGAGCTGTTTTTT CASSLGLTSGELFF 14 TRBV11-2 . TRBD2 TRBJ2-2
TGTGCCAGCAGTTACTCACCGACGCCAACTGGGGAGACCCAGTACTTC CASSYSPTPTGETQYF 16 TRBV6-5 . . TRBJ2-5
TGTGCCAGCAGCTATTTAGCGGGAGGCCAAACAGATACGCAGTATTTT CASSYLAGGQTDTQYF 16 TRBV7-2 . TRBD2 TRBJ2-3
TGTGCCAGCAGCCCATCCGGGACTTTCTATGGCTACACCTTC CASSPSGTFYGYTF 14 TRBV28 . . TRBJ1-2
TGTGCCAGCAGCGGGGCCCCAGTTGGCTACGAGCAGTACTTC CASSGAPVGYEQYF 14 TRBV7-2 . . TRBJ2-7
TGTGCCACCAGCAGAACAAATCAGCCCCAGCATTTT CATSRTNQPQHF 12 TRBV15 . . TRBJ1-5
TGTGCCAGTAGCCCAGGGATCTTGCAGTTCTTC CASSPGILQFF 11 TRBV19 . . TRBJ2-1